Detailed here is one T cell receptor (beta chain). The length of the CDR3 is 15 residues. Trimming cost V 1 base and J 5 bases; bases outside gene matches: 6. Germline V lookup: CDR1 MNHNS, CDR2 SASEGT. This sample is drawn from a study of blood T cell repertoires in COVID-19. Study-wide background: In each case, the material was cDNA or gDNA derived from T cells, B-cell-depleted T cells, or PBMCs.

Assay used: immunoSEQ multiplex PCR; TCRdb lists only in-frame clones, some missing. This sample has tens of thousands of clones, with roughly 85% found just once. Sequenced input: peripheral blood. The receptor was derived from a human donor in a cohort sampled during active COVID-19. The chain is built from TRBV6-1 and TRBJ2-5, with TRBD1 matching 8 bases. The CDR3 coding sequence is TGTGCCAGCAGTGAAGGCAGGGGGCCGGGGGAGACCCAGTACTTC. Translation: CASSEGRGPGETQYF.